The source of this T cell receptor (beta chain) is a study of T cells in Graves' hyperthyroidism and ophthalmopathy. This clonotype was observed at least ten times. Germline values: CDR1 GTSNPN, CDR2 SVGIG (reference sequence). The CDR3 has 11 residues. The germline V and J ends were trimmed by 2 bases and 3 bases, with 3 bases remaining between them. Amplified regions were TCR beta CDR3 sequences from RNA transcripts. TCR CDR3 regions were first amplified by RT-PCR with HTBI primers. TCRdb recomputed calls from the multiplex PCR reads with MiXCR, one row per CDR3 protein. The repertoire holds more than 450,000 distinct CDR3 sequences, with 20% as singletons.

The sample consisted of blood. The chain joins TRBV30 to TRBJ2-3; D remains unclear. The source is a middle-aged man with Graves' ophthalmopathy. The CDR3 sequence: CAWSLTDTQYF. The CDR3 DNA follows: TGTGCCTGGAGTTTAACAGATACGCAGTATTTT.